A single sample is the source of the 6 T cell receptor beta chains below, sequenced in a study of T cells in Graves' hyperthyroidism and ophthalmopathy. Amplified TCR beta CDR3 regions came from RNA transcripts. The study used the HTBI primer set for a first-round RT-PCR of the TCR CDR3. Each CDR3 protein gets one entry after TCRdb re-called the multiplex PCR reads with MiXCR. In the table there are about 840,000 distinct CDR3 sequences, 35% to 45% of which are singletons. Sequenced: blood. Receptor source: a man aged 18 to 29 with Graves' hyperthyroidism.

As to this clonotype: Relative to the germline gene, one junction end is altered; a read error may explain this. The J gene is TRBJ1-1, the V gene TRBV7-9; 7 bases line up with TRBD1. The CDR3 runs 15 residues. The germline V gene encodes CDR1 SEHNR and CDR2 FQNEAQ (reference sequence). This chain's CDR3 is CASSFDGQVNTEAFF. The CDR3 DNA follows: TGCGCCAGCAGCTTTGACGGACAGGTGAACACTGAAGCTTTCTTT.

This clonotype was recorded many times. The rearrangement joins TRBV29-1 to TRBJ2-5, with TRBD1 matching over 7 bases. CDR3 size: 13 residues. Unmatched junction bases numbered 9, after V lost 6 bases and J lost 5 bases. The germline CDR1 and CDR2 sequences are SQVTM and ANQGSEA. CDR3 bases: TGCAGCGTGGACAGGTCAGCGGCGGAGACCCAGTACTTC. This codes for CSVDRSAAETQYF.

This clonotype was found many times. V gene TRBV19 combines with J gene TRBJ2-2; D remains ambiguous. The CDR3 contains 13 residues. V was trimmed by 8 bases and J by 7 bases, leaving 14 bases between them. The germline gives CDR1 LNHDA, CDR2 SQIVND (reference sequence). This CDR3 is CASLRARHGELFF. The CDR3 coding sequence is TGTGCCAGTCTTAGAGCTCGCCACGGGGAGCTGTTTTTT. The variable domain in full, completed from reference TRBV19 and TRBJ2-2, reads DGGITQSPKYLFRKEGQNVTLSCEQNLNHDAMYWYRQDPGQGLRLIYYSQIVNDFQKGDIAEGYSVSREKKESFPLTVTSAQKNPTAFYLCASLRARHGELFFGEGSRLTVL.

This clonotype was found many times. The chain combines TRBV20-1 with TRBJ1-5; D might be TRBD1 (6 bases). V lost 3 bases and J lost 4, with 10 bases in between. The CDR3 has 13 residues. Germline CDR1 DFQATT, CDR2 SNEGSKA (reference sequence). The CDR3 coding sequence is TGCAGTGCTAGGATGGACAGAAATCAGCCCCAGCATTTT. Translating gives CSARMDRNQPQHF.

At least ten counts were recorded for this clonotype. The rearrangement uses TRBV9 and TRBJ1-5; D perhaps matches TRBD1 (6 bases). The CDR3 runs to 15 residues. Germline CDR1 and CDR2: SGDLS and YYNGEE. Trimming pared 3 bases from V and 5 bases from J, leaving 15 bases between. The CDR3 DNA reads as TGTGCCAGCAGCGGGGCCGGACAGATCGATCAGCCCCAGCATTTT. This sequence encodes CASSGAGQIDQPQHF.

V and J are TRBV4-1 and TRBJ2-5; weak D call: TRBD2 (6 bases). CDR1 is MGHRA, CDR2 YSYEKL, per germline. The CDR3 runs to 15 residues. V dropped 4 bases and J dropped 5 bases, with 17 bases sitting between them. This CDR3 is CASSPQERGLETQYF. CDR3 nucleotides: TGCGCCAGCAGCCCCCAAGAACGGGGGTTGGAGACCCAGTACTTC.